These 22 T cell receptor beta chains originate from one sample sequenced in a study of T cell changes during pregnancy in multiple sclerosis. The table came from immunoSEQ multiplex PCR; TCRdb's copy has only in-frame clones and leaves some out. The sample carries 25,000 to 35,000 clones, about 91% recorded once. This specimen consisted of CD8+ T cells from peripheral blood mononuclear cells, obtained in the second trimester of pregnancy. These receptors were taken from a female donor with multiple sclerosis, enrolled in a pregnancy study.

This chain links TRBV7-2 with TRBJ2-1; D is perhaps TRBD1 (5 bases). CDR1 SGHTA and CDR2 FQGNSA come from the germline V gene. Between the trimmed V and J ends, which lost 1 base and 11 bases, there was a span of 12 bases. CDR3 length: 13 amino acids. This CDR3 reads CASSLGGPRKQFF. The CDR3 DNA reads TGTGCCAGCAGCTTAGGGGGCCCACGTAAGCAGTTCTTC. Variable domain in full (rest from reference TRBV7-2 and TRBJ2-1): GAGVSQSPSNKVTEKGKDVELRCDPISGHTALYWYRQSLGQGLEFLIYFQGNSAPDKSGLPSDRFSAERTGGSVSTLTIQRTQQEDSAVYLCASSLGGPRKQFFGPGTRLTVL.

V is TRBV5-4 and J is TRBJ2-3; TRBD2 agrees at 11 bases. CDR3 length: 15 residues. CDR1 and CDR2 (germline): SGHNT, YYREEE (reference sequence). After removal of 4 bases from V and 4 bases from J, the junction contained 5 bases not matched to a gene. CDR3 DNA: TGTGCCAGCAGCCTCTTAGCGGGAGGGTCAGATACGCAGTATTTT. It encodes CASSLLAGGSDTQYF.

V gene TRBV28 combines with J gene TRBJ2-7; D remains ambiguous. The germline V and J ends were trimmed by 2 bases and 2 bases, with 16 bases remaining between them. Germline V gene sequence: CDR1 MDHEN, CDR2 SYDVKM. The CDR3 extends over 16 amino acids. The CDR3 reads CASSLPPFGQPYEQYF. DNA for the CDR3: TGTGCCAGCAGTTTACCTCCGTTTGGGCAGCCCTACGAGCAGTACTTC. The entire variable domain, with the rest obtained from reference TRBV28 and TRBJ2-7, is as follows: DVKVTQSSRYLVKRTGEKVFLECVQDMDHENMFWYRQDPGLGLRLIYFSYDVKMKEKGDIPEGYSVSREKKERFSLILESASTNQTSMYLCASSLPPFGQPYEQYFGPGTRLTVT.

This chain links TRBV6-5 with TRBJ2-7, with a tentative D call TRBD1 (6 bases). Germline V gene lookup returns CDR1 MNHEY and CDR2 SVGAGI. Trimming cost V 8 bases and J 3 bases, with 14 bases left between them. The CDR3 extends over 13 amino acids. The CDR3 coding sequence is TGTGCCAGCTCCCTAGGACAGTTCTACGAGCAGTACTTC. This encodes CASSLGQFYEQYF.

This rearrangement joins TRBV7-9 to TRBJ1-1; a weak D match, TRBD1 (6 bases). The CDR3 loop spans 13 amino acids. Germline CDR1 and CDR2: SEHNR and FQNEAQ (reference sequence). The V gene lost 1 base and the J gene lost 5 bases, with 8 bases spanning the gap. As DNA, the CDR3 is TGTGCCAGCAGCTTAGGTACAGGGACTGAAGCTTTCTTT. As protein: CASSLGTGTEAFF. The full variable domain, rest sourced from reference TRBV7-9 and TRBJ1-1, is DTGVSQNPRHKITKRGQNVTFRCDPISEHNRLYWYRQTLGQGPEFLTYFQNEAQLEKSRLLSDRFSAERPKGSFSTLEIQRTEQGDSAMYLCASSLGTGTEAFFGQGTRLTVV.

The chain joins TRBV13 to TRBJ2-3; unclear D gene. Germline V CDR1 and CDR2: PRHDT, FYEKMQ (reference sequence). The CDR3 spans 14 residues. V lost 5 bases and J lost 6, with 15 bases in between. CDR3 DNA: TGTGCCAGCAGCCCCACCGAGTCACAGGATACGCAGTATTTT. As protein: CASSPTESQDTQYF.

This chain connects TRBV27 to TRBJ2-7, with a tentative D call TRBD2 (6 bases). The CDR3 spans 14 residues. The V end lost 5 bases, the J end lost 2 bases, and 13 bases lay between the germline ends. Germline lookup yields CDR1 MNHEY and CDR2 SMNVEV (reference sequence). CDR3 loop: CASSPGTATYEQYF. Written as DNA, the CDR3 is TGTGCCAGCAGTCCGGGGACTGCTACCTACGAGCAGTACTTC.

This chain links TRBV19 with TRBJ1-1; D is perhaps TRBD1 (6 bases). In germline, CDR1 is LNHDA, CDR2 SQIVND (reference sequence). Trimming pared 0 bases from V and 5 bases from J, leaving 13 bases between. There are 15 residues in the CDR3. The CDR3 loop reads CASSIDPGAETEAFF. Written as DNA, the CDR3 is TGTGCCAGTAGTATAGATCCAGGGGCTGAAACTGAAGCTTTCTTT.

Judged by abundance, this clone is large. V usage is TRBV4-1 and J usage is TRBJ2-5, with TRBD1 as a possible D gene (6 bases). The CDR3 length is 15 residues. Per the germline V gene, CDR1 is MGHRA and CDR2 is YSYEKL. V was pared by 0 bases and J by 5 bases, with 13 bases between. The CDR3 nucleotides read TGCGCCAGCAGCCAAGATCCAGGGGCGTGGGAGACCCAGTACTTC. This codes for CASSQDPGAWETQYF.

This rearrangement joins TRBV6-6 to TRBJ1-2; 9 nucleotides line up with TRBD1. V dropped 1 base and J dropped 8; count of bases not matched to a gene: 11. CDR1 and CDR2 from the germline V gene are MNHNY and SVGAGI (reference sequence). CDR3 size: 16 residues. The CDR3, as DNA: TGTGCCAGCAGTTACTGGGACAGGGAGTACTCGGGAGGCTACACCTTC. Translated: CASSYWDREYSGGYTF.

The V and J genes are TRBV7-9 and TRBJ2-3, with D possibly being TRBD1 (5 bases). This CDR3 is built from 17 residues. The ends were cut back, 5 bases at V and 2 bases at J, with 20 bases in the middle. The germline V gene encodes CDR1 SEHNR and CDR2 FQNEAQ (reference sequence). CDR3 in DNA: TGTGCCAGCAGCAAGTCAGGGCCACCGTCGGTCACAGATACGCAGTATTTT. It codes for CASSKSGPPSVTDTQYF.

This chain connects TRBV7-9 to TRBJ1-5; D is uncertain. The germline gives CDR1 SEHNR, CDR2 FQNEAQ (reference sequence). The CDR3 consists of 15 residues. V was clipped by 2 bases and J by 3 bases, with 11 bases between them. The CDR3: CASSLNSPHNQPQHF. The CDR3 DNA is TGTGCCAGCAGCTTAAATAGCCCACACAATCAGCCCCAGCATTTT.

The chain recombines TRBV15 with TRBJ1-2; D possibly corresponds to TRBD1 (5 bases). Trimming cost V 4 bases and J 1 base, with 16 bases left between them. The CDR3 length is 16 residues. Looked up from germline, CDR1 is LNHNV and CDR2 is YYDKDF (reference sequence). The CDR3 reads CATSNRLFDSNYGYTF. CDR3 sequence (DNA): TGTGCCACCAGCAACAGGCTTTTCGACAGTAACTATGGCTACACCTTC.

CDR3 region: CASSTGQGWSYEQYF. The CDR3 region has the DNA TGTGCCAGTAGTACGGGACAGGGGTGGTCCTACGAGCAGTACTTC. This rearrangement joins TRBV19 to TRBJ2-7, with 10 bases that match TRBD1. Germline CDR1 reads LNHDA; CDR2 reads SQIVND (reference sequence). Trimming cost V 4 bases and J 1 base; bases outside gene matches: 4. The CDR3 runs 15 residues.

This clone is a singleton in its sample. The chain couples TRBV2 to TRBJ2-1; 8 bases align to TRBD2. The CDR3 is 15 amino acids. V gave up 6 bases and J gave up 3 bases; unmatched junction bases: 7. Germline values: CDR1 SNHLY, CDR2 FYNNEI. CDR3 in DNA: TGTGCCAGCAGCTCCCCCAGCGGGGGCTACAATGAGCAGTTCTTC. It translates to CASSSPSGGYNEQFF.

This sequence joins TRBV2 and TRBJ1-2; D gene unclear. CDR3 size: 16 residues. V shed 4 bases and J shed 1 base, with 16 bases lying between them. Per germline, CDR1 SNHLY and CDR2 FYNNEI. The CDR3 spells CASSAGRDHDNYGYTF. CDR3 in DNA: TGTGCCAGCAGTGCTGGGAGAGACCATGATAACTATGGCTACACCTTC.

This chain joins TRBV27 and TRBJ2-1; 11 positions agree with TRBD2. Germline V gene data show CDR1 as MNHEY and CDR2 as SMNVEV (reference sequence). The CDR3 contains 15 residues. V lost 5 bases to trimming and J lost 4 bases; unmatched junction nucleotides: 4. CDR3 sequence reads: CASSLGTSGYNEQFF. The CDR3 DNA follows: TGTGCCAGCAGTCTCGGGACTAGCGGATACAATGAGCAGTTCTTC.

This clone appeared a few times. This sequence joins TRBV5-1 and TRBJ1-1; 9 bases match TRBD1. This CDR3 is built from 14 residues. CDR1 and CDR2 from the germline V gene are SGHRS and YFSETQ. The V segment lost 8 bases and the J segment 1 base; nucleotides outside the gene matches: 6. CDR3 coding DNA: TGCGCCAGTATGACAGGGGGACAGAACACTGAAGCTTTCTTT. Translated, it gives CASMTGGQNTEAFF.

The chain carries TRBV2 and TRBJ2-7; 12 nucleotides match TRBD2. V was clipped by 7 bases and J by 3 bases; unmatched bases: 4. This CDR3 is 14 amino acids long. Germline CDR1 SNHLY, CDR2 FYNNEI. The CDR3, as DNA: TGTGCCAGCAAGACTAGCGGGAGTATCTACGAGCAGTACTTC. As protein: CASKTSGSIYEQYF.

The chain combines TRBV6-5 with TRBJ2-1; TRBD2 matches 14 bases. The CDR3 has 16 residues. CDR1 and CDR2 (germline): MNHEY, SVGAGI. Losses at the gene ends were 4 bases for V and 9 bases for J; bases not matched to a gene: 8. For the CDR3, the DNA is TGTGCCAGCAGTTTCGGGACTAGCGGGGGAAGGGGTGAGCAGTTCTTC. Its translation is CASSFGTSGGRGEQFF.

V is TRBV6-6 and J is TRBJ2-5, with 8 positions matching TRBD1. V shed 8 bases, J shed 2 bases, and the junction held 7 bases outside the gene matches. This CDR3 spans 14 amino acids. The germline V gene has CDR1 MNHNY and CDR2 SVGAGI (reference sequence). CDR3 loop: CASWGRGLQETQYF. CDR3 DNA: TGTGCCAGCTGGGGCAGGGGGCTGCAAGAGACCCAGTACTTC.

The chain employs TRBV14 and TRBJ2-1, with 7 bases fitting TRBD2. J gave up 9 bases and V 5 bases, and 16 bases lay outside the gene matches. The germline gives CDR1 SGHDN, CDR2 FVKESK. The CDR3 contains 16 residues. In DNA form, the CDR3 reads TGTGCCAGCAGCTACGAATGGGAGGGAGGGAAGGGTGAGCAGTTCTTC. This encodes CASSYEWEGGKGEQFF.